What follows are 11 T cell receptor beta chains derived from one specimen sequenced in a study of cytomegalovirus exposure and HLA in healthy donors (dated by TCRdb to 2016 to 2017). The library came from the immunoSEQ multiplex PCR assay. TCRdb provides this immuneACCESS table in a form limited to in-frame rearrangements. Some clones are lacking; in checked studies, under half of them reflect an unresolved V gene, and why the rest are absent is not known. This sample is represented by around 130,000 clones; approximately 91% of them were singletons. Of the sample, approximately 1.5% falls within the top ten clones. Sequences were obtained from PBMCs. The receptor set was obtained from a man aged 30-40 years in good health and CMV-seronegative.

A single count supports this clone. The chain carries TRBV5-4 and TRBJ1-2; D is uncertain. The V end lost 0 bases, the J end lost 8 bases, and 17 bases lay between the germline ends. CDR3 size: 15 residues. Germline CDR1 and CDR2: SGHNT and YYREEE (reference sequence). The CDR3 loop is CASSLGASTRGGYTF. CDR3 coding DNA: TGTGCCAGCAGCTTGGGGGCCAGCACGAGAGGGGGCTACACCTTC.

The chain employs TRBV11-2 and TRBJ2-3; 8 positions agree with TRBD2. This CDR3 has 15 residues. The V and J ends lost 4 bases and 3 bases, in that order; junction bases with no gene match: 6. Germline lookup yields CDR1 SGHAT and CDR2 FQNNGV. DNA for the CDR3: TGTGCCAGCAGCTCCGAGGAGCGGGAGACAGATACGCAGTATTTT. This encodes CASSSEERETDTQYF.

V usage is TRBV7-3 and J usage is TRBJ1-1, with D possibly TRBD1 on 6 matching bases. This CDR3 has 13 amino acids. V lost 2 bases, J lost 6 bases, and 10 bases lay in between. Germline lookup yields CDR1 SGHTA and CDR2 FQGTGA. CDR3 nucleotides: TGTGCCAGCAGCTTAGGGGGCCATGCTGAAGCTTTCTTT. Amino acids: CASSLGGHAEAFF. The full variable domain, rest sourced from reference TRBV7-3 and TRBJ1-1, is GAGVSQTPSNKVTEKGKYVELRCDPISGHTALYWYRQSLGQGPEFLIYFQGTGAADDSGLPNDRFFAVRPEGSVSTLKIQRTERGDSAVYLCASSLGGHAEAFFGQGTRLTVV.

The genes are TRBV9 and TRBJ1-2; D remains ambiguous. The germline V gene encodes CDR1 SGDLS and CDR2 YYNGEE. The CDR3 extends over 14 amino acids. The V end lost 4 bases, the J end lost 0 bases, and 10 bases lay between the germline ends. The CDR3 DNA follows: TGTGCCAGCAGCACGGAGGATCCTAACTATGGCTACACCTTC. Translated, it gives CASSTEDPNYGYTF.

The chain carries TRBV27 and TRBJ1-1; 8 bases line up with TRBD1. The V and J ends lost 2 bases and 6 bases, in that order; junction bases with no gene match: 5. This CDR3 comprises 14 residues. CDR1 is MNHEY and CDR2 is SMNVEV in the germline V gene (reference sequence). CDR3 protein: CASSLDRGDSEAFF. The CDR3 DNA follows: TGTGCCAGCAGTTTAGACAGGGGAGATTCTGAAGCTTTCTTT.

The J gene is TRBJ2-1, the V gene TRBV7-5; TRBD1 is taken as the D call from the table, unchecked against the DNA. TRBV7-5 is deemed a pseudogene. The CDR3 is made up of 15 amino acids. The CDR3 loop reads CVRSARAQRVDEQFF. CDR3 in DNA: TGTGTCAGAAGCGCCAGGGCCCAACGGGTCGATGAGCAGTTCTTC.

This clone appeared once. This rearrangement joins TRBV6-5 to TRBJ2-5, with a weak D call TRBD1 (6 bases). Germline V gene lookup returns CDR1 MNHEY and CDR2 SVGAGI. The CDR3 runs 15 residues. Trimming took 5 bases from V and 3 from J, leaving 16 bases between them. CDR3 DNA: TGTGCCAGCAGTAAACCTACCGGGACAAAAGAGACCCAGTACTTC. Encoded protein: CASSKPTGTKETQYF.

This rearrangement joins TRBV27 to TRBJ1-2, with 8 bases identical to TRBD1. The germline gives CDR1 MNHEY, CDR2 SMNVEV (reference sequence). The CDR3 covers 14 residues. The trim removed 4 bases at V and 5 bases at J, leaving 6 bases unmatched. The CDR3 is CASSSGQGGYGYTF. The CDR3 DNA follows: TGTGCCAGCAGTTCCGGACAGGGAGGGTATGGCTACACCTTC.

The V call is TRBV28, the J call TRBJ2-5, with 11 positions matching TRBD2. The germline V gene has CDR1 MDHEN and CDR2 SYDVKM. J gave up 2 bases and V 9 bases, and 8 bases lay outside the gene matches. CDR3 length equals 15 residues. CDR3: CASRSGGGPQETQYF. CDR3 DNA: TGTGCCAGTCGTAGCGGGGGGGGCCCTCAAGAGACCCAGTACTTC. The variable domain in full, completed from reference TRBV28 and TRBJ2-5, reads DVKVTQSSRYLVKRTGEKVFLECVQDMDHENMFWYRQDPGLGLRLIYFSYDVKMKEKGDIPEGYSVSREKKERFSLILESASTNQTSMYLCASRSGGGPQETQYFGPGTRLLVL.

The rearrangement joins TRBV5-1 to TRBJ2-1, with 13 bases aligning to TRBD2. CDR3 length: 17 residues. Germline values: CDR1 SGHRS, CDR2 YFSETQ. V was pared by 5 bases and J by 3 bases, with 8 bases of the junction left unmatched. As DNA, the CDR3 is TGCGCCAGCAGTCCCGGGACTAGCGGGATGGGCTACAATGAGCAGTTCTTC. Translating it yields CASSPGTSGMGYNEQFF.

The V and J genes are TRBV4-3 and TRBJ2-7; D ambiguous. The CDR3 has 13 residues. Trimming stripped 4 bases from V and 3 bases from J, with 10 bases between. Germline CDR1 LGHNA, CDR2 YSLEER. The CDR3: CASSRALSYEQYF. CDR3 DNA sequence: TGCGCCAGCAGCCGTGCTCTAAGCTACGAGCAGTACTTC.